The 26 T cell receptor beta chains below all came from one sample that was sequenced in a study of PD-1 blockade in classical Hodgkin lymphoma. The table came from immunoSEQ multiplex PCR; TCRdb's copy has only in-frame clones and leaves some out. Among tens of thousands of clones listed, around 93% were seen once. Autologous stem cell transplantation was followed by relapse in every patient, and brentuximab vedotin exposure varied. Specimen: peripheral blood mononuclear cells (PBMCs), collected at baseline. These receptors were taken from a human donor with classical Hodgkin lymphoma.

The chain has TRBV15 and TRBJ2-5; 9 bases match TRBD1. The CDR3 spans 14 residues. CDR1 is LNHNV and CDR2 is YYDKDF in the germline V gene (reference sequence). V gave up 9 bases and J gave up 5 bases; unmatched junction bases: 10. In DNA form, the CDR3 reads TGTGCCACTAAGGAACAGGGGGCTGTGGAGACCCAGTACTTC. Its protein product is CATKEQGAVETQYF.

The CDR3: CASSGKETQYF. The CDR3 DNA follows: TGTGCCAGCAGTGGGAAAGAGACCCAGTACTTC. J is TRBJ2-5 and V is TRBV6-8; D gene uncertain. V lost 5 bases to trimming and J lost 3 bases, with 4 bases between them. The CDR3 extends over 11 amino acids. Germline V gene sequence: CDR1 MNHGY, CDR2 SAAAGT.

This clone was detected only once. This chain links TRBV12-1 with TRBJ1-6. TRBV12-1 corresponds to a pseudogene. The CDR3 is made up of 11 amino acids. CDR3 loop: CASSMIFPLHF. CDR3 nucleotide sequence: TGTGCCAGCAGCATGATCTTTCCCCTCCACTTT.

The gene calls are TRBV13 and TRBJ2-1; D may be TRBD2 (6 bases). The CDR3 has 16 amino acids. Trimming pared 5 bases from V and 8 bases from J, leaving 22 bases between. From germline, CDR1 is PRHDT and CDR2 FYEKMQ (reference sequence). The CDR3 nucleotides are TGTGCCAGCAGCCCCCGGCGGGGCTTCTCGGGGGATGAGCAGTTCTTC. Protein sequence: CASSPRRGFSGDEQFF.

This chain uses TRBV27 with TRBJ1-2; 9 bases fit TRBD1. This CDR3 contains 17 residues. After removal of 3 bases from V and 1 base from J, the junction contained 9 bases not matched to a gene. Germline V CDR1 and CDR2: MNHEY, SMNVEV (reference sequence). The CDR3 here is CASSFSGTGTFNYGYTF. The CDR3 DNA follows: TGTGCCAGCAGTTTCTCCGGGACAGGGACGTTTAACTATGGCTACACCTTC.

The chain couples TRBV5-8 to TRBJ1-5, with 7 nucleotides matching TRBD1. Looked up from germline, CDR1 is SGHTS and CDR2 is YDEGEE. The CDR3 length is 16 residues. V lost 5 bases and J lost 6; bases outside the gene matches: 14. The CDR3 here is CASSRAGQMPTQPQHF. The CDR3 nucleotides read TGTGCCAGCAGTCGCGCGGGACAGATGCCGACTCAGCCCCAGCATTTT.

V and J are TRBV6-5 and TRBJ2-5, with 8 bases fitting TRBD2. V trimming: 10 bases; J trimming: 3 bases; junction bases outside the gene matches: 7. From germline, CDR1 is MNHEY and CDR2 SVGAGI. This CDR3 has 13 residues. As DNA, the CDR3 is TGTGCCACCCGGCCAGCGGGAGAAGAGACCCAGTACTTC. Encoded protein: CATRPAGEETQYF.

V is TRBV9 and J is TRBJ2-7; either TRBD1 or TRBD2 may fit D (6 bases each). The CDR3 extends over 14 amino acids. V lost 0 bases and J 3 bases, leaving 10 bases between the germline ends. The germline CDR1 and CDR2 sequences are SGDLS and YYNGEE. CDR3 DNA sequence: TGTGCCAGCAGCGTAGCGGGGGCTGACTACGAGCAGTACTTC. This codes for CASSVAGADYEQYF. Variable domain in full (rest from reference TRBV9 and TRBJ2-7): DSGVTQTPKHLITATGQRVTLRCSPRSGDLSVYWYQQSLDQGLQFLIQYYNGEERAKGNILERFSAQQFPDLHSELNLSSLELGDSALYFCASSVAGADYEQYFGPGTRLTVT.

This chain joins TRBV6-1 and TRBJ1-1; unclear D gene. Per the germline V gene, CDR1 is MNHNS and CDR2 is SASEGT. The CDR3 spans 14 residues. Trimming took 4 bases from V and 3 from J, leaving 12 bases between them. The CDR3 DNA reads TGTGCCAGCAGTGTCCTCGAGGGTTACACTGAAGCTTTCTTT. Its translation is CASSVLEGYTEAFF.

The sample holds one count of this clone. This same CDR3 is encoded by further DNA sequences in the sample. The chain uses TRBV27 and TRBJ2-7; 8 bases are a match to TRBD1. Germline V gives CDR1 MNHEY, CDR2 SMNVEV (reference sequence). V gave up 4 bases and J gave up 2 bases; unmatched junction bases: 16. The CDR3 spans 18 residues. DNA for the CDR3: TGTGCCAGCAGTTCGCCCTCCTCGGGACAGGTGCTTCCCTACGAGCAGTACTTC. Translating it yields CASSSPSSGQVLPYEQYF.

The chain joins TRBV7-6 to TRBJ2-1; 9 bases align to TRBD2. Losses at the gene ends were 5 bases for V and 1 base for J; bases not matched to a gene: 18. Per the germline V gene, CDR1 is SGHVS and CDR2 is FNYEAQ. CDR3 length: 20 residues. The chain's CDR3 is CASSPRDGLAGSRSYNEQFF. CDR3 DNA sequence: TGTGCCAGCAGCCCACGAGACGGGCTAGCGGGGAGCCGTTCCTACAATGAGCAGTTCTTC. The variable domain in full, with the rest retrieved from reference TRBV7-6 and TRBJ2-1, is GAGVSQSPRYKVTKRGQDVALRCDPISGHVSLYWYRQALGQGPEFLTYFNYEAQQDKSGLPNDRFSAERPEGSISTLTIQRTEQRDSAMYRCASSPRDGLAGSRSYNEQFFGPGTRLTVL.

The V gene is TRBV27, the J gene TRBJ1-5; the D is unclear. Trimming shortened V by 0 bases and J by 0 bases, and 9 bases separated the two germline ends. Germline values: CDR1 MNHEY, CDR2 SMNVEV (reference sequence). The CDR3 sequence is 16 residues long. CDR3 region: CASSLSTAYSNQPQHF. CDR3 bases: TGTGCCAGCAGTTTATCGACCGCTTATAGCAATCAGCCCCAGCATTTT.

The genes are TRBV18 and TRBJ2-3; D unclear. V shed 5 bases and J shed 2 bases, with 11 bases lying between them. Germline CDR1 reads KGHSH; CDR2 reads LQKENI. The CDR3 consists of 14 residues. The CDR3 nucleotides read TGTGCCAGCTCAGGCTTAGCCTACACAGATACGCAGTATTTT. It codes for CASSGLAYTDTQYF.

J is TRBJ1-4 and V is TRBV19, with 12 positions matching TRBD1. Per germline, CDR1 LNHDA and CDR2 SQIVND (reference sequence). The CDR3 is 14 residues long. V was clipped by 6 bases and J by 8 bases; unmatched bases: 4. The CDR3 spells CASRSGTGGEKLFF. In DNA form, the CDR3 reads TGTGCCAGTAGATCGGGGACAGGGGGCGAAAAACTGTTTTTT.

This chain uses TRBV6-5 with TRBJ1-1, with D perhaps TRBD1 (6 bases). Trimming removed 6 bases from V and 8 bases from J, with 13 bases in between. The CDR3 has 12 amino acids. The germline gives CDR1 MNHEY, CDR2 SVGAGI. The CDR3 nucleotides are TGTGCCAGCAGGGAGGGGGAGGCGGAAGCTTTCTTT. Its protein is CASREGEAEAFF.

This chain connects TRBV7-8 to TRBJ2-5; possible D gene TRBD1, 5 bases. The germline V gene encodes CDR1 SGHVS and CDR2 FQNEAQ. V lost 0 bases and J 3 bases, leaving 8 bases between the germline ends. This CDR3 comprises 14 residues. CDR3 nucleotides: TGTGCCAGCAGCTTAGCAGGGGTAAAAGAGACCCAGTACTTC. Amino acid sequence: CASSLAGVKETQYF.

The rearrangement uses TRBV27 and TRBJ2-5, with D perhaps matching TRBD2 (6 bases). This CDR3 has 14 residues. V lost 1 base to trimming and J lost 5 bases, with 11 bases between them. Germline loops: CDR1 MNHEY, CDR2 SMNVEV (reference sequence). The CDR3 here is CASSLLAGRETQYF. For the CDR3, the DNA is TGTGCCAGCAGTTTATTGGCAGGGAGGGAGACCCAGTACTTC.

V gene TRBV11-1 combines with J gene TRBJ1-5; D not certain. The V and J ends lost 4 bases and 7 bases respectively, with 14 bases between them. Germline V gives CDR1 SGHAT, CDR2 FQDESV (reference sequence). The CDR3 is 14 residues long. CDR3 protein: CASSSKPEGQPQHF. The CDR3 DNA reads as TGTGCCAGCAGCTCAAAACCCGAGGGCCAGCCCCAGCATTTT.

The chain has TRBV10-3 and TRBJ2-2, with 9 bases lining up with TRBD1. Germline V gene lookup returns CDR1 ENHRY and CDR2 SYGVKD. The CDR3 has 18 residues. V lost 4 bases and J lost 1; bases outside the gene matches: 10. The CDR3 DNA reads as TGTGCCATCAGTGTATCAGAAGGGACAGGGAAGAACACCGGGGAGCTGTTTTTT. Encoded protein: CAISVSEGTGKNTGELFF.

The CDR3 DNA reads TGCGCCACCGCCGGGACAGGGCCAGATACGCAGTATTTT. It specifies CATAGTGPDTQYF. V is TRBV5-1 and J is TRBJ2-3; 9 positions agree with TRBD1. This CDR3 is built from 13 residues. Trimming removed 9 bases from V and 4 bases from J; junction bases left unmatched: 6. CDR1 is SGHRS and CDR2 is YFSETQ in the germline V gene.

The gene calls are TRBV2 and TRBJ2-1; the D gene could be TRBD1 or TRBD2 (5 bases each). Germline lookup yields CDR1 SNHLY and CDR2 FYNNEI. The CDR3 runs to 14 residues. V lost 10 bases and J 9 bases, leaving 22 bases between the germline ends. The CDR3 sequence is CAIPDGTPPGEQFF. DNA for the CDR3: TGTGCCATCCCTGACGGGACCCCACCTGGTGAGCAGTTCTTC.

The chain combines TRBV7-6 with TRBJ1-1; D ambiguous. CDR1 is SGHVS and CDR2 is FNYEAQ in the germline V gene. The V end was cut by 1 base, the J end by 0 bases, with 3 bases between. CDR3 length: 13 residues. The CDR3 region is CASSLGMNTEAFF. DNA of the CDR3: TGTGCCAGCAGCTTAGGTATGAACACTGAAGCTTTCTTT.

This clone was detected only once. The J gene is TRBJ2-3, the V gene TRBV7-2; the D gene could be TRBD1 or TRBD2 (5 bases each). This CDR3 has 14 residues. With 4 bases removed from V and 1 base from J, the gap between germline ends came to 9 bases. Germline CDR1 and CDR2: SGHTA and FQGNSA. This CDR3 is CASSSWDGTDTQYF. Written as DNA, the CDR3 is TGTGCCAGCAGCTCATGGGACGGCACAGATACGCAGTATTTT.

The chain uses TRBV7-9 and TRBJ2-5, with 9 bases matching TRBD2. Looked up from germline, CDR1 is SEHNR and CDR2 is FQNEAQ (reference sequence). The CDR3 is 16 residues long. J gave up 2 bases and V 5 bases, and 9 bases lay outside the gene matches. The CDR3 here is CASSQSSGKTQETQYF. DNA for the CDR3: TGTGCCAGCAGCCAATCTAGCGGGAAAACTCAAGAGACCCAGTACTTC. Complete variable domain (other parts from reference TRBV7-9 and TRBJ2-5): DTGVSQNPRHKITKRGQNVTFRCDPISEHNRLYWYRQTLGQGPEFLTYFQNEAQLEKSRLLSDRFSAERPKGSFSTLEIQRTEQGDSAMYLCASSQSSGKTQETQYFGPGTRLLVL.

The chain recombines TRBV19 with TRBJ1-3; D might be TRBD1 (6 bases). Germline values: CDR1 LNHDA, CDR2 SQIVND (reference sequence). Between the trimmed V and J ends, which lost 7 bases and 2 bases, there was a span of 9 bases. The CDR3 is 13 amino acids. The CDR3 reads CASNTGPGNTIYF. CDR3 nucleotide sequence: TGTGCCAGTAACACAGGGCCTGGAAACACCATATATTTT.

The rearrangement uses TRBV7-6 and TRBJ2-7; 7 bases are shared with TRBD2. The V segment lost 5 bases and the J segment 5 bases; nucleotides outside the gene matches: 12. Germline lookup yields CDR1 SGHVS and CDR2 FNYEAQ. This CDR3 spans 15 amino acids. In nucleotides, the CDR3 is TGTGCCAGCAGCCCGGCGGAACTAGCGTTCCACGAGCAGTACTTC. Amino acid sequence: CASSPAELAFHEQYF.